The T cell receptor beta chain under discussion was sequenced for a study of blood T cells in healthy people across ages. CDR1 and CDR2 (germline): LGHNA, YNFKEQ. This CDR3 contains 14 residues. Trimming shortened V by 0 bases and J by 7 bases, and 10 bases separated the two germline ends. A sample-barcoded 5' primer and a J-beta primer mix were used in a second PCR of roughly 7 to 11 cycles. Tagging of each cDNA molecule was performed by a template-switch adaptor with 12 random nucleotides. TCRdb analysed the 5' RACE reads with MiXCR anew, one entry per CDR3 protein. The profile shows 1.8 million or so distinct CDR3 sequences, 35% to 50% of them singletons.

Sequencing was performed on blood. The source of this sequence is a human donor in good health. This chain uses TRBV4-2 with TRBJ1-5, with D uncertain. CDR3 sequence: CASSQEREGQPQHF. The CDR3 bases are TGTGCCAGCAGCCAAGAGAGGGAAGGACAGCCCCAGCATTTT.